This T cell receptor (beta chain) was captured by sequencing in a study of cytomegalovirus exposure and HLA in healthy donors. Study-level results: It was shown in a later analysis that HLA-associated TCR beta chains were more clonally expanded than other, equally common chains. Sequences of the TCR beta chain were said to predict the HLA-A and HLA-B alleles of most subjects accurately. Later on, a genetic analysis was performed. It linked a missense variant in DCLRE1C with V- and J-gene trimming of TCR beta.

Worth noting for this clone: Its antigen remains unknown.

The PCR contained 60 Vbeta and 13 Jbeta primers. Here immunoSEQ multiplex PCR was the method, and the copy in TCRdb shows in-frame clones only, minus some. This repertoire includes 90,000 to 150,000 clones. Input material: PBMCs. The receptor comes from a man in his late teens or twenties in good health and CMV-seronegative.

This CDR3 is CASSPQTGVNTEAFF. As DNA, the CDR3 is TGCGCCAGCTCACCTCAGACAGGGGTTAACACTGAAGCTTTCTTT. The chain recombines TRBV10-1 with TRBJ1-1; 8 bases map to TRBD1. Trimming removed 8 bases from V and 2 bases from J; junction bases left unmatched: 10. Germline CDR1 reads WNHNN; CDR2 reads SYGVQD (reference sequence). The CDR3 covers 15 residues.